Presented here are 21 T cell receptor beta chains from one specimen sequenced in a study of T cell repertoires in cytomegalovirus infection (dated by TCRdb to the late 2010s). Sequenced on an Illumina HiSeq 1500. The raw public reads went through TCRdb reprocessing: fastp at Q25, MiXCR clone calling, in-frame beta chains kept. Rows with one shared CDR3 protein collapse into an entry with the most common genes and DNA. The sample has a few hundred thousand distinct CDR3 sequences on record, around a tenth of them singletons. About 4.5% of the sample goes to the ten largest clones. The sequenced material came from PBMCs. Source of these receptors: a human donor in good health (CMV status not recorded). Some clones in this sample may be carry-over from other donors' samples.

This clonotype was picked up many times. The V and J genes are TRBV15 and TRBJ1-6, with D hard to call. Germline V lookup: CDR1 LNHNV, CDR2 YYDKDF (reference sequence). The CDR3 runs to 12 residues. Trimming took 4 bases from V and 10 from J, leaving 8 bases between them. For the CDR3, the DNA is TGTGCCACCAGCAATCCGCTCTCACCCCTCCACTTT. Residues: CATSNPLSPLHF.

This clonotype was found a few times. This sequence joins TRBV19 and TRBJ1-1; no firm D call. V lost 6 bases and J lost 0, with 8 bases in between. The CDR3 is 13 amino acids. Looked up from germline, CDR1 is LNHDA and CDR2 is SQIVND (reference sequence). The CDR3 nucleotides read TGTGCCAGTAGAGACATCATGAACACTGAAGCTTTCTTT. This sequence encodes CASRDIMNTEAFF. The variable domain in full, completed from reference TRBV19 and TRBJ1-1, reads DGGITQSPKYLFRKEGQNVTLSCEQNLNHDAMYWYRQDPGQGLRLIYYSQIVNDFQKGDIAEGYSVSREKKESFPLTVTSAQKNPTAFYLCASRDIMNTEAFFGQGTRLTVV.

The chain couples TRBV20-1 to TRBJ1-1; TRBD1 matches at 10 bases. V was pared by 6 bases and J by 4 bases, with 14 bases of the junction left unmatched. The CDR3 totals 16 residues. The germline CDR1 and CDR2 sequences are DFQATT and SNEGSKA (reference sequence). CDR3 protein: CSASTPTGGAGTEAFF. CDR3 in DNA: TGCAGTGCGAGTACCCCGACAGGGGGCGCGGGCACTGAAGCTTTCTTT.

This clonotype occurred a few times. The CDR3, as DNA: TGTGCCAGCAGCCGGGGGACTTTATTTAATGAGCAGTTCTTC. Protein product: CASSRGTLFNEQFF. The chain employs TRBV7-2 and TRBJ2-1, with TRBD2 as a possible D gene (6 bases). Germline CDR1 SGHTA, CDR2 FQGNSA. Trimming pared 5 bases from V and 7 bases from J, leaving 15 bases between. CDR3 size: 14 residues.

This clonotype was seen repeatedly, ten times or more. The gene calls are TRBV7-2 and TRBJ2-1, with D hard to call. The CDR3 contains 15 residues. The V and J ends lost 1 base and 5 bases respectively, with 12 bases between them. Germline V lookup: CDR1 SGHTA, CDR2 FQGNSA. CDR3 in amino acids: CASSLGRQPDNEQFF. CDR3 DNA sequence: TGTGCCAGCAGCTTAGGACGCCAGCCCGACAATGAGCAGTTCTTC.

This clonotype was detected many times. The rearrangement joins TRBV25-1 to TRBJ2-3; tentatively, D is TRBD2 (6 bases). Trimming left V 6 bases short and J 2 bases short, with 12 bases between. Looked up from germline, CDR1 is MGHDK and CDR2 is SYGVNS. This CDR3 region has 14 residues. CDR3 region: CASSLGLNTDTQYF. The CDR3 DNA is TGTGCCAGCAGCTTGGGACTGAACACAGATACGCAGTATTTT.

The sample holds many counts of this clonotype. The genes are TRBV7-2 and TRBJ2-5, with a possible D match to TRBD1 (6 bases). CDR3 size: 21 residues. The germline V gene has CDR1 SGHTA and CDR2 FQGNSA. The germline V and J ends were trimmed by 3 bases and 4 bases, with 33 bases remaining between them. The CDR3 protein is CASSLDPPRLSGAQWRETQYF. In DNA form, the CDR3 reads TGTGCCAGCAGCTTGGACCCCCCCCGTTTGTCAGGGGCGCAATGGAGAGAGACCCAGTACTTC.

This clonotype was picked up many times. Being one base from a much bigger clone, this may be a read error. The gene calls are TRBV6-2 or TRBV6-3 and TRBJ1-1; D remains ambiguous. V gave up 6 bases and J gave up 0 bases, with 8 bases separating them. Germline loops: CDR1 MNHEY, CDR2 SVGEGT. This CDR3 comprises 13 residues. In DNA form, the CDR3 reads TGTGCCAGCAGCGGACGGCTGAACACTGAAGCTTTCTTT. It codes for CASSGRLNTEAFF.

This clonotype was recorded at least ten times. This chain uses TRBV12-3 or TRBV12-4 with TRBJ1-1, with a weak D call TRBD1 (6 bases). Trimming cost V 6 bases and J 11 bases, with 19 bases left between them. CDR3 size: 13 residues. CDR3 DNA sequence: TGTGCCAGCAGGGAAACAGGACAGATGGAGGCTTTCTTT. The encoded protein is CASRETGQMEAFF.

The chain uses TRBV27 and TRBJ2-1, with 8 bases aligning to TRBD1. CDR1 is MNHEY and CDR2 is SMNVEV in the germline V gene (reference sequence). Trimming took 5 bases from V and 10 from J; bases not matched to a gene: 13. The CDR3 has 15 residues. CDR3 loop: CASSPDRGRTAEQFF. The CDR3, as DNA: TGTGCCAGCAGTCCCGACAGGGGACGCACCGCGGAGCAGTTCTTC.

V and J are TRBV7-2 and TRBJ2-5; 15 nucleotides agree with TRBD2. The V gene end was trimmed by 4 bases and the J gene end by 4 bases; junction bases not matched to a gene: 10. CDR1 is SGHTA and CDR2 is FQGNSA in the germline V gene. The CDR3 has 18 amino acids. DNA of the CDR3: TGTGCCAGCAGCTCGGGACTAGCGGGGGGAACGACCAGAGAGACCCAGTACTTC. This gives the protein CASSSGLAGGTTRETQYF. The whole variable domain, remainder taken from reference TRBV7-2 and TRBJ2-5, is GAGVSQSPSNKVTEKGKDVELRCDPISGHTALYWYRQSLGQGLEFLIYFQGNSAPDKSGLPSDRFSAERTGGSVSTLTIQRTQQEDSAVYLCASSSGLAGGTTRETQYFGPGTRLLVL.

The table lists this clonotype with a few counts. This chain uses TRBV7-2 with TRBJ1-1; D perhaps matches TRBD1 (5 bases). Germline assignment: CDR1 SGHTA and CDR2 FQGNSA. The V gene lost 5 bases and the J gene lost 5 bases, with 15 bases spanning the gap. The CDR3 contains 14 residues. In nucleotides, the CDR3 is TGTGCCAGCAGCCCGGGGAGGGGTTCGACTGAAGCTTTCTTT. Translation gives CASSPGRGSTEAFF. Complete variable domain (other parts from reference TRBV7-2 and TRBJ1-1): GAGVSQSPSNKVTEKGKDVELRCDPISGHTALYWYRQSLGQGLEFLIYFQGNSAPDKSGLPSDRFSAERTGGSVSTLTIQRTQQEDSAVYLCASSPGRGSTEAFFGQGTRLTVV.

This clonotype has a count of ten or more. The V and J genes are TRBV7-6 and TRBJ1-2, with D hard to call. Germline V lookup: CDR1 SGHVS, CDR2 FNYEAQ. The CDR3 is 13 amino acids. With 0 bases removed from V and 4 bases from J, the gap between germline ends came to 6 bases. The CDR3 DNA sequence: TGTGCCAGCAGCTTAGCGCTGGGCTATGGCTACACCTTC. Translating gives CASSLALGYGYTF.

A few counts support this clonotype. The chain couples TRBV20-1 to TRBJ2-7, with unresolved D. The germline gives CDR1 DFQATT, CDR2 SNEGSKA (reference sequence). This CDR3 comprises 14 residues. Trimming left V 0 bases short and J 2 bases short, with 11 bases between. In DNA, the CDR3 is TGCAGTGCTAGAGAGGGAACAGCCCCCTACGAGCAGTACTTC. Encoded protein: CSAREGTAPYEQYF.

V usage is TRBV2 and J usage is TRBJ1-5; D is possibly TRBD1 (5 bases). Trimming shortened V by 6 bases and J by 9 bases, and 21 bases separated the two germline ends. The CDR3 sequence is 15 residues long. The germline CDR1 and CDR2 sequences are SNHLY and FYNNEI. The CDR3 DNA reads as TGTGCCAGCAGCGGGGGAACAGCAAGGTATCGGCCCCAGCATTTT. It is translated as CASSGGTARYRPQHF.

This clonotype has a count of ten or more. The CDR3 protein is CASSRGTDGVYEQYF. The CDR3 DNA reads as TGTGCCAGCAGCCGGGGGACGGACGGAGTTTACGAGCAGTACTTC. The chain employs TRBV7-6 and TRBJ2-7; tentative D call: TRBD2 (6 bases). Between the trimmed V and J ends, which lost 5 bases and 4 bases, there was a span of 18 bases. The V gene's germline CDR1 is SGHVS and CDR2 FNYEAQ. This CDR3 contains 15 residues.

The gene calls are TRBV6-1 and TRBJ2-5; TRBD2 aligns across 9 bases. CDR3 length equals 14 residues. Germline trimming cut 7 bases from V and 4 bases from J; bases unmatched to any gene: 7. The V gene's germline CDR1 is MNHNS and CDR2 SASEGT. The CDR3 reads CASKKRGASETQYF. CDR3 nucleotide sequence: TGTGCCAGCAAAAAGCGGGGGGCATCAGAGACCCAGTACTTC.

In the case of this clonotype: A read error is possible here, since a much larger clone lies one base away. This chain links TRBV10-3 with TRBJ1-1; no clear D. The CDR3 sequence is 13 residues long. V dropped 5 bases and J dropped 3 bases, with 10 bases sitting between them. Germline V CDR1 and CDR2: ENHRY, SYGVKD. The CDR3: CAISTVWYTEAFF. The CDR3 DNA reads as TGTGCCATCAGTACGGTCTGGTACACTGAAGCTTTCTTT.

This clonotype was detected ten times or more. The J gene is TRBJ2-3, the V gene TRBV7-9; tentative D call: TRBD1 (5 bases). V was shortened by 0 bases and J by 1 base, with 8 bases between the two germline ends. CDR1 is SEHNR and CDR2 is FQNEAQ in the germline V gene (reference sequence). The CDR3 length is 15 residues. Here the CDR3 reads CASSLAGARTDTQYF. The CDR3 nucleotides read TGTGCCAGCAGCTTAGCTGGGGCCCGCACAGATACGCAGTATTTT.

This chain links TRBV6-2 or TRBV6-3 with TRBJ2-1, with 8 bases fitting TRBD2. Germline lookup yields CDR1 MNHEY and CDR2 SVGEGT. V trimming: 7 bases; J trimming: 9 bases; junction bases outside the gene matches: 14. CDR3 size: 15 residues. The CDR3 DNA sequence: TGTGCCAGCACCCGAGAAAGACTAGCGATCGGTGAGCAGTTCTTC. It is translated as CASTRERLAIGEQFF.

In this sample, this clonotype turned up many times. An end of the junction does not agree with germline; a read error may underlie this. The chain employs TRBV4-3 and TRBJ1-3; tentatively, D is TRBD1 (6 bases). The CDR3 spans 15 residues. CDR1 is LGHNA, CDR2 YSLEER, per germline. The CDR3 loop is CASSQDGGGGTTIYF. CDR3 sequence (DNA): TGCGCCAGCAGCCAAGATGGAGGGGGTGGAACCACCATATATTTT.